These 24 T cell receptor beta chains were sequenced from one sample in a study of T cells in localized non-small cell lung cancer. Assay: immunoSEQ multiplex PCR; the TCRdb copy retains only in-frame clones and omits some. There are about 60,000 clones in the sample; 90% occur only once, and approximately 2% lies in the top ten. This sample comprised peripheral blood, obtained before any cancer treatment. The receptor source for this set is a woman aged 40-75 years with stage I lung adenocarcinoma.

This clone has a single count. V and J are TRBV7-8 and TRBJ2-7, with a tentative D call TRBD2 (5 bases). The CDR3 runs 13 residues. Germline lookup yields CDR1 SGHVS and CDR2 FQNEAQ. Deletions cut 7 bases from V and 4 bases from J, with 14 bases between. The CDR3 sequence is CASTGVLRYEQYF. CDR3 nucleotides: TGTGCCAGCACCGGGGTCCTGAGGTACGAGCAGTACTTC.

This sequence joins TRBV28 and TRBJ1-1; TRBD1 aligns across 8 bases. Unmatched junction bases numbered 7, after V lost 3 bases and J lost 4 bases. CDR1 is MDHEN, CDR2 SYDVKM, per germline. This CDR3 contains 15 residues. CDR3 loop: CASSFPGGGFTEAFF. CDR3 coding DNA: TGTGCCAGCAGTTTCCCAGGGGGCGGGTTCACTGAAGCTTTCTTT.

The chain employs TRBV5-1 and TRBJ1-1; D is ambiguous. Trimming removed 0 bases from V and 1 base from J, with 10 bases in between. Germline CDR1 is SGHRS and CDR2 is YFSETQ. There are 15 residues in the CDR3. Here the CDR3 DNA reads TGCGCCAGCAGCTTGGAGGAGGTTCCGAACACTGAAGCTTTCTTT. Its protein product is CASSLEEVPNTEAFF.

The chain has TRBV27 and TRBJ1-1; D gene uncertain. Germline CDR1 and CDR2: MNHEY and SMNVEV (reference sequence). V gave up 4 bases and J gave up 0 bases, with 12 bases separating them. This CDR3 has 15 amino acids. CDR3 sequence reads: CASSSALAMNTEAFF. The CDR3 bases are TGTGCCAGCAGTTCCGCCCTCGCCATGAACACTGAAGCTTTCTTT.

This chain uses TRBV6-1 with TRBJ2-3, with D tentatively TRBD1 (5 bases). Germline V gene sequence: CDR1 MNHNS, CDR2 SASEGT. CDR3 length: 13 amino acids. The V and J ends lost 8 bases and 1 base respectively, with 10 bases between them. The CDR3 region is CASDRPRTDTQYF. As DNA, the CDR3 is TGTGCCAGCGACAGACCACGCACAGATACGCAGTATTTT.

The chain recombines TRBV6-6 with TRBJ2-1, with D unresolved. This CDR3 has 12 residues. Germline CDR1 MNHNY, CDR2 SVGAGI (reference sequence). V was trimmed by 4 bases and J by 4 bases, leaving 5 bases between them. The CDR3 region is CASSLLYNEQFF. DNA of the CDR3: TGTGCCAGCAGTTTATTATACAATGAGCAGTTCTTC.

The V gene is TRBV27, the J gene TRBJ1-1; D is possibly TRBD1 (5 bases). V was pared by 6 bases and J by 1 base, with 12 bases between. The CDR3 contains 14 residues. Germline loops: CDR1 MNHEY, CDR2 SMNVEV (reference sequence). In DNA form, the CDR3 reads TGTGCCAGCAGGCCAGACAGTGGGAACACTGAAGCTTTCTTT. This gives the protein CASRPDSGNTEAFF.

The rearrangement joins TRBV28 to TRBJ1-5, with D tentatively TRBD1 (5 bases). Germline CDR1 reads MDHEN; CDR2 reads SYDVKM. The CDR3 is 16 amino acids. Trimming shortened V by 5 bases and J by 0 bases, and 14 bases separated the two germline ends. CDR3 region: CASSRGGGNSNQPQHF. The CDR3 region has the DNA TGTGCCAGCAGTCGGGGTGGGGGTAATAGCAATCAGCCCCAGCATTTT. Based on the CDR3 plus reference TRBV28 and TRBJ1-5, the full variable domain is DVKVTQSSRYLVKRTGEKVFLECVQDMDHENMFWYRQDPGLGLRLIYFSYDVKMKEKGDIPEGYSVSREKKERFSLILESASTNQTSMYLCASSRGGGNSNQPQHFGDGTRLSIL.

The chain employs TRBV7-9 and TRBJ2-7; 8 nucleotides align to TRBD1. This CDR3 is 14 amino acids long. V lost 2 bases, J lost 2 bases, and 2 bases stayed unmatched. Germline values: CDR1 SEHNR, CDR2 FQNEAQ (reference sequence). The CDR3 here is CASSLTRGPYEQYF. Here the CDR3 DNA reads TGTGCCAGCAGCTTAACCAGGGGGCCCTACGAGCAGTACTTC.

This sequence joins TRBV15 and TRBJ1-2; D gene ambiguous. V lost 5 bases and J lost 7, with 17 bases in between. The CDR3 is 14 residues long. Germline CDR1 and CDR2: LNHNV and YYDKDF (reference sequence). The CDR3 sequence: CATSSERVKGGYTF. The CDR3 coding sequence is TGTGCCACCAGCTCAGAACGCGTCAAGGGTGGCTACACCTTC.

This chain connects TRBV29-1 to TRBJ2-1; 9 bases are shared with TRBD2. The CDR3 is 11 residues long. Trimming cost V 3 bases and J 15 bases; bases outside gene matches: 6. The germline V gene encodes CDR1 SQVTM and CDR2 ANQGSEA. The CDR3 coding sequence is TGCAGCGTTGATGCGCGGGAGGGGTCGTTCTTC. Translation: CSVDAREGSFF.

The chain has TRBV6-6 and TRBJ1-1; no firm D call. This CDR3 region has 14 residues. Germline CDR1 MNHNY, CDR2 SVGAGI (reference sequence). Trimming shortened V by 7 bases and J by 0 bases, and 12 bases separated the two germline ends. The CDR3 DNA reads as TGTGCCAGCAATCCGGACGGATTGAACACTGAAGCTTTCTTT. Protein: CASNPDGLNTEAFF.

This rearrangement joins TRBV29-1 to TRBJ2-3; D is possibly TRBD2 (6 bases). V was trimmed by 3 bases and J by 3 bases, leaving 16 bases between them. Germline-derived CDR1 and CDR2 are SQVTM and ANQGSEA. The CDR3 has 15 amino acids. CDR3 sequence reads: CSVDEAGGVTDTQYF. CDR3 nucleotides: TGCAGCGTTGATGAGGCAGGCGGGGTGACAGATACGCAGTATTTT.

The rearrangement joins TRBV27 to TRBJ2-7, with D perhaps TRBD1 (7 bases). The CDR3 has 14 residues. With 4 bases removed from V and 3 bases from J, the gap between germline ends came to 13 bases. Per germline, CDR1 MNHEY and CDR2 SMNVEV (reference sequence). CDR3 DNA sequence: TGTGCCAGCAGTTGGGGGGACAGCGTCTACGAGCAGTACTTC. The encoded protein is CASSWGDSVYEQYF.

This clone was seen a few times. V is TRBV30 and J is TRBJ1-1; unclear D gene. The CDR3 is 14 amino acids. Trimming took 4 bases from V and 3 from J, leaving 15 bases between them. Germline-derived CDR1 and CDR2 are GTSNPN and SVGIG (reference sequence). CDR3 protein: CAWINVWPYTEAFF. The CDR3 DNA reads TGTGCCTGGATAAACGTCTGGCCTTACACTGAAGCTTTCTTT.

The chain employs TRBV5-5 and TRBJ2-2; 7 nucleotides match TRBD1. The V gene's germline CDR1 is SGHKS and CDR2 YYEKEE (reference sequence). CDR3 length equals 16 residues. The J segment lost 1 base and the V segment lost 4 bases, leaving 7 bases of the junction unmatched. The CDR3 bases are TGTGCCAGCAGCGCAATACAGGGGAGGAACACCGGGGAGCTGTTTTTT. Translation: CASSAIQGRNTGELFF.

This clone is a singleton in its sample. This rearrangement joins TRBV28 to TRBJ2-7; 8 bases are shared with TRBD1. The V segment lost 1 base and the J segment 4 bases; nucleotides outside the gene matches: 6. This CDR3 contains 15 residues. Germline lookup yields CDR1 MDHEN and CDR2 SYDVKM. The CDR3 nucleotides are TGTGCCAGCAGTTTATTCGGACAGGGTGGATACGAGCAGTACTTC. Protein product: CASSLFGQGGYEQYF.

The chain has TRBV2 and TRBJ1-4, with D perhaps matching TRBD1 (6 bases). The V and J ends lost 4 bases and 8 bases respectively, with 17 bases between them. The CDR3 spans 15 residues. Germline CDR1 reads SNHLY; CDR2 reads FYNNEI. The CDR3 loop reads CASSVSGGREEKLFF. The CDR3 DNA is TGTGCCAGCAGTGTGTCCGGGGGCCGGGAAGAAAAACTGTTTTTT.

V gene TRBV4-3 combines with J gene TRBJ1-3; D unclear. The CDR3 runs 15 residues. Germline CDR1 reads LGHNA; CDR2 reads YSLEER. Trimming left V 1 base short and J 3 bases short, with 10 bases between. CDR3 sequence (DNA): TGCGCCAGCAGCCAAGGGGGAACGGTTGGAAACACCATATATTTT. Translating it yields CASSQGGTVGNTIYF.

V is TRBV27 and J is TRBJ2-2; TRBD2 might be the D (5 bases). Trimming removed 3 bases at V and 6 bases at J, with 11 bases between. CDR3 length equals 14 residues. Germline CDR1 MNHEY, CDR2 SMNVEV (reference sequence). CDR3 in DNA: TGTGCCAGCAGTTTGATTGAGCGGTCCGGGGAGCTGTTTTTT. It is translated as CASSLIERSGELFF.

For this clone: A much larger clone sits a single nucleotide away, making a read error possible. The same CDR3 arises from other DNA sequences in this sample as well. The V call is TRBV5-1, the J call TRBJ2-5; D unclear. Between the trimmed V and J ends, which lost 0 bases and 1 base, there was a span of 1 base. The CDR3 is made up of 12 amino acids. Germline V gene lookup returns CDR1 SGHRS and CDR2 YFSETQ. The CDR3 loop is CASSLGQETQYF. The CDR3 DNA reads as TGCGCCAGCAGCTTGGGCCAAGAGACCCAGTACTTC.

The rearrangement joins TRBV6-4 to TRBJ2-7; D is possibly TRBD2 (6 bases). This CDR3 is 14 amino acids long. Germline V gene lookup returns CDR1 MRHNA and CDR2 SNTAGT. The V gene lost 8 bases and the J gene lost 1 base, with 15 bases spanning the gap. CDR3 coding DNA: TGTGCCAGCGGAGGGATTAGTGAATCCTACGAGCAGTACTTC. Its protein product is CASGGISESYEQYF.

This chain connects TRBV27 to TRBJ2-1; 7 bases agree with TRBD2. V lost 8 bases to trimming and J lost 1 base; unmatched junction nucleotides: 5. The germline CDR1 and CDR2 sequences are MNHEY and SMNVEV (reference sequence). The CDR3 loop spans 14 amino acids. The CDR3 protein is CASGASGSYNEQFF. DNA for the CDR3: TGTGCCAGCGGCGCTAGCGGTTCCTACAATGAGCAGTTCTTC.

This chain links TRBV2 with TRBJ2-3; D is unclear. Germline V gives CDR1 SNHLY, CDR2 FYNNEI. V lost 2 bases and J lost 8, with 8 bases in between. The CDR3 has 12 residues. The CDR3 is CASSEFGGTQYF. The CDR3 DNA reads TGTGCCAGCAGTGAATTCGGTGGTACGCAGTATTTT.